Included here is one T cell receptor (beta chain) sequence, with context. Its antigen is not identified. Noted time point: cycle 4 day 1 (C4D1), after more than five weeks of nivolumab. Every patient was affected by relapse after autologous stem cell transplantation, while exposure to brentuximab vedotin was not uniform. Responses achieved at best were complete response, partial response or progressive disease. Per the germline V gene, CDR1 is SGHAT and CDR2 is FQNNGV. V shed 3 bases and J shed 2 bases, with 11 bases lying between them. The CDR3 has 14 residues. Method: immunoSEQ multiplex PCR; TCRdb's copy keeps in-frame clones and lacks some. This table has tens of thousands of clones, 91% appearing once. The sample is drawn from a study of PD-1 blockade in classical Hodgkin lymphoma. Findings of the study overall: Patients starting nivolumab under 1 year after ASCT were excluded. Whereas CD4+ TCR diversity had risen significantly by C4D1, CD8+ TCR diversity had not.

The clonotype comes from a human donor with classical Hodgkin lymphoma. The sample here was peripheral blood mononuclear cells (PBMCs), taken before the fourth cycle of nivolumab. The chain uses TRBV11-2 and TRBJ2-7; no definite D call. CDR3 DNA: TGTGCCAGCAGCTTTTTACCCAGGACCTACGAGCAGTACTTC. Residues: CASSFLPRTYEQYF.